The sequence of this T cell receptor (beta chain) was determined in a study of radiotherapy plus CTLA-4 blockade in lung cancer. TCRdb's copy holds only in-frame clones and misses some; the assay was immunoSEQ multiplex PCR. The table shows roughly 66,000 clones, with over 75% occurring only once. Germline-derived CDR1 and CDR2 are KGHSH and LQKENI. The V segment lost 3 bases and the J segment 1 base; nucleotides outside the gene matches: 2. The CDR3 spans 15 residues. The chain has TRBV18 and TRBJ1-5, with TRBD1 matching 8 bases. Specimen: peripheral blood, collected from a patient treated with radiotherapy plus ipilimumab. The TCR comes from a human donor with non-small cell lung cancer who had a partial response to radiotherapy plus ipilimumab. Here the CDR3 DNA reads TGTGCCAGCTCACCGGACAGGGAGAGCAATCAGCCCCAGCATTTT. Its translation is CASSPDRESNQPQHF.